This entry describes one T cell receptor beta chain. The data belong to a study of Ad26.COV2.S vaccination and SARS-CoV-2 variants. Method: immunoSEQ multiplex PCR; TCRdb's copy keeps in-frame clones and lacks some. This sample has around 400,000 clones, with 80% to 95% found just once. Trimming took 0 bases from V and 1 from J, leaving 15 bases between them. CDR3 length: 17 amino acids. CDR1 and CDR2 (germline): MGHRA, YSYEKL. The treatment is: some 20 received Ad26.COV2.S at low or high dose, single or two shots; a few received placebo; per-sample allocation not given. Sampling was performed 63 days after the first vaccine or placebo injection.

The chain couples TRBV4-1 to TRBJ1-1; unclear D gene. This receptor was obtained from a person aged 18-60 years who received the Ad26.COV2.S COVID-19 vaccine or a placebo. Specimen: peripheral blood, collected in a trial of Ad26.COV2.S vaccine versus placebo. The CDR3, as DNA: TGCGCCAGCAGCCAAGATCCCCCAACCTCGCCGAACACTGAAGCTTTCTTT. Translation: CASSQDPPTSPNTEAFF.